One and the same sample provided the 12 T cell receptor beta chains below, sequenced in a study of shared clonotypes between healthy human individuals. Assay used: immunoSEQ multiplex PCR; TCRdb lists only in-frame clones, some missing. The sample lists over 2 million clones; less than 95% were seen once. Sequencing input: naive CD4+ T cells from PBMCs. Documented subset: CD45RA+ positively selected. The origin of the receptors is a man younger than 35 in good health. Some clones in this sample may be carry-over from other donors' samples.

The chain links TRBV2 to TRBJ2-2; D is perhaps TRBD1 (6 bases). Trimming cost V 6 bases and J 6 bases, with 17 bases left between them. Germline V lookup: CDR1 SNHLY, CDR2 FYNNEI. This CDR3 contains 15 residues. CDR3 sequence: CASSLAEPGAGELFF. In DNA form, the CDR3 reads TGTGCCAGCAGCCTGGCCGAGCCAGGGGCCGGGGAGCTGTTTTTT. Filled out from reference TRBV2 and TRBJ2-2, the complete variable domain reads EPEVTQTPSHQVTQMGQEVILRCVPISNHLYFYWYRQILGQKVEFLVSFYNNEISEKSEIFDDQFSVERPDGSNFTLKIRSTKLEDSAMYFCASSLAEPGAGELFFGEGSRLTVL.

This clone came up once. The chain joins TRBV29-1 to TRBJ2-3; 13 bases match TRBD2. Germline trimming cut 8 bases from V and 0 bases from J; bases unmatched to any gene: 11. CDR1 and CDR2 (germline): SQVTM, ANQGSEA. The CDR3 covers 17 residues. The CDR3 DNA reads TGCAGCCTAACGGGACTAGCGGGACGTGCTAGCACAGATACGCAGTATTTT. Amino acid sequence: CSLTGLAGRASTDTQYF.

Notes on this clone: Distinct nucleotide sequences in the sample also encode this CDR3. The chain is built from TRBV5-6 and TRBJ2-2; D call uncertain. This CDR3 has 12 residues. The germline V gene encodes CDR1 SGHDT and CDR2 YYEEEE. The V end was cut by 0 bases, the J end by 6 bases, with 3 bases between. In DNA form, the CDR3 reads TGTGCCAGCAGCTTGGGCGCCGGGGAGCTGTTTTTT. This sequence encodes CASSLGAGELFF.

The CDR3 loop reads CASSHPPKGKGYEQYF. CDR3 DNA: TGCGCCAGCAGCCACCCTCCCAAGGGAAAGGGCTACGAGCAGTACTTC. The rearrangement joins TRBV4-1 to TRBJ2-7; D not certain. Trimming took off 3 bases at V and 3 bases at J, with 18 bases between the two ends. The CDR3 covers 16 residues. Germline CDR1 reads MGHRA; CDR2 reads YSYEKL.

As regards this clone: Other DNA sequences in the same sample also yield this CDR3. The chain recombines TRBV28 with TRBJ1-2; maybe TRBD1 (6 bases). Between the trimmed V and J ends, which lost 5 bases and 1 base, there was a span of 11 bases. The CDR3 loop spans 14 amino acids. CDR1 MDHEN and CDR2 SYDVKM come from the germline V gene. In nucleotides, the CDR3 is TGTGCCAGCAGTCCAAGGGGGGGTAACTATGGCTACACCTTC. It translates to CASSPRGGNYGYTF.

This chain joins TRBV9 and TRBJ2-7, with D uncertain. This CDR3 is 13 amino acids long. Trimming took 4 bases from V and 5 from J, leaving 13 bases between them. Germline V gene sequence: CDR1 SGDLS, CDR2 YYNGEE. The CDR3 loop reads CASSPGPEDEQYF. The CDR3 DNA is TGTGCCAGCAGCCCCGGGCCCGAGGACGAGCAGTACTTC.

On this clone itself: The sample carries other DNA sequences with the same CDR3. The chain combines TRBV27 with TRBJ2-1; a possible D gene is TRBD2 (5 bases). The V end was cut by 3 bases, the J end by 1 base, with 7 bases between. Germline V gives CDR1 MNHEY, CDR2 SMNVEV (reference sequence). The CDR3 has 14 residues. The CDR3 DNA follows: TGTGCCAGCAGTTTGGGCGGGTCCTACAATGAGCAGTTCTTC. Translating gives CASSLGGSYNEQFF.

In DNA, the CDR3 is TGCGCCAGCAGCCAAGCGACAGGGGGCAACTATGGCTACACCTTC. Protein product: CASSQATGGNYGYTF. J is TRBJ1-2 and V is TRBV4-1, with 10 nucleotides matching TRBD1. The germline V gene has CDR1 MGHRA and CDR2 YSYEKL. V gave up 1 base and J gave up 2 bases; unmatched junction bases: 1. The CDR3 runs 15 residues.

This clone appeared once. This CDR3 is also generated by other DNA sequences in the sample. This chain uses TRBV9 with TRBJ2-7; 11 bases are a match to TRBD1. The CDR3 totals 15 residues. V lost 2 bases to trimming and J lost 0 bases; unmatched junction nucleotides: 1. Germline V CDR1 and CDR2: SGDLS, YYNGEE. CDR3 DNA: TGTGCCAGCAGCGTGGGGACAGGGGGCTCCTACGAGCAGTACTTC. Translated: CASSVGTGGSYEQYF.

The sample holds a few counts of this clone. The rearrangement joins TRBV5-1 to TRBJ1-1; a weak D match, TRBD1 (5 bases). V was shortened by 3 bases and J by 1 base, with 19 bases between the two germline ends. The germline V gene encodes CDR1 SGHRS and CDR2 YFSETQ. The CDR3 is made up of 17 amino acids. For the CDR3, the DNA is TGCGCCAGCAGCTCACAATTCCGCCCCCAGGGGAACACTGAAGCTTTCTTT. This translates into CASSSQFRPQGNTEAFF.

This chain joins TRBV30 and TRBJ1-2; TRBD1 matches 7 bases. V gave up 3 bases and J gave up 4 bases; unmatched junction bases: 8. Germline CDR1 reads GTSNPN; CDR2 reads SVGIG (reference sequence). The CDR3 totals 14 residues. The CDR3 sequence: CAWRETGVSYGYTF. In DNA form, the CDR3 reads TGTGCCTGGAGGGAAACAGGGGTGAGCTATGGCTACACCTTC.

The gene calls are TRBV21-1 and TRBJ2-3; the DNA was not compared with TRBD2, the D call given in the table. TRBV21-1 is a known pseudogene. This CDR3 has 16 amino acids. CDR3 region: CASSKGRLAGADTQYF. For the CDR3, the DNA is TGTGCCAGCAGCAAAGGGCGGCTAGCGGGAGCAGATACGCAGTATTTT.